This T cell receptor beta chain comes out of a study of T cells after yellow fever vaccination. Overall study context: Preparation used SMART-Seq v4 Ultra Low Input for the low-cell-number fractions.

As regards this clonotype: The target antigen is unknown.

Researchers made TCR cDNA using 5'RACE template switching, and this step added a universal primer site and UMIs. TCRdb analysed the 5' RACE reads with MiXCR anew, one entry per CDR3 protein. This sample carries under 150,000 distinct CDR3 sequences, around 15% of them seen once, and the ten largest clones take approximately 43%. Study-wide findings and caveats: There was a possibility that FACS-sorted repertoires contained abundant clonotypes contaminating from the bulk population. A small share of clonotypes appeared in both CD4 and CD8 compartments.

The V end was cut by 1 base, the J end by 0 bases, with 11 bases between. CDR3 length: 16 amino acids. CDR1 and CDR2 from the germline V gene are MGHRA and YSYEKL. This material consisted of CD8+ T cells sorted from PBMCs, taken 5 days after the yellow fever booster vaccination. V is TRBV4-1 and J is TRBJ2-3, with D perhaps matching TRBD2 (6 bases). The receptor was isolated from a man between 18 and 29 years old who received the YFV17D yellow fever vaccine. The CDR3 region is CASSQVLATSTDTQYF. CDR3 coding DNA: TGCGCCAGCAGCCAAGTCCTAGCGACCAGCACAGATACGCAGTATTTT.